This T cell receptor beta chain was profiled in a study of beta chain features in type 1 diabetes. Reverse transcribing all isolated RNA meant expressed TCRB transcripts were sequenced. Sequencing was performed with immunoSEQ multiplex PCR; in TCRdb, only in-frame clones are kept and a portion is missing. The sample shows roughly 500,000 clones, over 25% of them seen only once. In germline, CDR1 is SGDLS, CDR2 YYNGEE. V was clipped by 4 bases and J by 1 base; unmatched bases: 12. The CDR3 is 17 residues long. The chain combines TRBV9 with TRBJ2-3; 7 bases align to TRBD2. The sample consisted of naive CD4+ T cells from blood. The receptor's source is a man between 18 and 29 years old in good health. The DNA for the CDR3 is TGTGCCAGCAGCACTCAAGGATTGGCGGGAGGCACAGATACGCAGTATTTT. Translation: CASSTQGLAGGTDTQYF.